This T cell receptor (beta chain) appears in the sequencing data of a study of shared clonotypes between healthy human individuals. Study results and limitations: Non-shared clonotypes displayed generation probabilities falling below those of clonotypes present in all four donors.

Libraries were prepared by immunoSEQ multiplex PCR; TCRdb keeps only in-frame clonotypes and omits some of them. The table has hundreds of thousands of clones, 92% seen once; the top ten hold more than 20%. Notes on this clone: The antigen remains unidentified.

Terminally differentiated effector memory CD45RA+ cells were excluded by CCR7 positive selection of CD45RO-negative cells. V lost 0 bases, J lost 0 bases, and 10 bases lay in between. Germline lookup yields CDR1 MNHNS and CDR2 SASEGT. This CDR3 comprises 16 residues. The sample comprised naive CD8+ T cells sorted from blood. This TCR came from a man aged 25-45 years in good health. The V gene is TRBV6-1, the J gene TRBJ2-3; D is perhaps TRBD1 (7 bases). CDR3 in amino acids: CASSEARGRSTDTQYF. The CDR3 DNA follows: TGTGCCAGCAGTGAAGCCAGGGGGAGGAGCACAGATACGCAGTATTTT.